Listed below are T cell receptor beta chains from one sample, sequenced in a study of cytomegalovirus exposure and HLA in healthy donors. Using immunoSEQ multiplex PCR, the repertoire was profiled, and TCRdb retains in-frame clones only, with some absent. The repertoire consists of 150,000 to 200,000 clones, with roughly 80% occurring once and the leading ten covering roughly 7%. The source material was PBMCs. The receptors derive from a man in his late teens or twenties in good health and CMV-seropositive. Both conserved end residues are part of each CDR3. Each record gives: clone size, D gene, J gene, V gene, CDR3 protein, CDR3 DNA. A D gene is named only where the DNA matches it firmly. The listing skips clone size in some rows; elsewhere it reads once, few, many or a size class.

clone_size: -; d_call: -; j_call: TRBJ1-4; v_call: TRBV6-1; cdr3_aa: CASSVLRTTNEKLFF; cdr3_nt: TGTGCCAGCAGTGTTCTACGCACAACTAATGAAAAACTGTTTTTT
clone_size: -; d_call: TRBD2; j_call: TRBJ2-3; v_call: TRBV7-2; cdr3_aa: CASSSGTSGPRGSTDTQYF; cdr3_nt: TGTGCCAGCAGCTCCGGGACTAGCGGGCCCCGCGGGAGCACAGATACGCAGTATTTT
clone_size: -; d_call: -; j_call: TRBJ1-2; v_call: TRBV6-5; cdr3_aa: CASSYYKANYGYTF; cdr3_nt: TGTGCCAGCAGTTACTACAAAGCTAACTATGGCTACACCTTC
clone_size: -; d_call: TRBD2; j_call: TRBJ2-7; v_call: TRBV5-1; cdr3_aa: CASSNLAAEWYF; cdr3_nt: TGCGCCAGCAGCAATCTAGCGGCGGAGTGGTACTTC
clone_size: once; d_call: TRBD2; j_call: TRBJ2-7; v_call: TRBV7-3; cdr3_aa: CASSLSGGSTYEQYF; cdr3_nt: TGTGCCAGCAGCTTATCGGGAGGGTCAACCTACGAGCAGTACTTC
clone_size: -; d_call: -; j_call: TRBJ2-7; v_call: TRBV7-9; cdr3_aa: CASSLVAVPYEQYF; cdr3_nt: TGTGCCAGCAGCTTAGTGGCGGTCCCCTACGAGCAGTACTTC
clone_size: -; d_call: TRBD2; j_call: TRBJ2-3; v_call: TRBV27; cdr3_aa: CASSLPGTSGGGGTDTQYF; cdr3_nt: TGTGCCAGCAGTTTACCCGGGACTAGCGGTGGAGGGGGCACAGATACGCAGTATTTT
clone_size: -; d_call: TRBD1; j_call: TRBJ1-2; v_call: TRBV9; cdr3_aa: CASSGQGAGPYGYTF; cdr3_nt: TGTGCCAGCAGCGGACAGGGGGCCGGGCCCTATGGCTACACCTTC
clone_size: -; d_call: -; j_call: TRBJ2-7; v_call: TRBV15; cdr3_aa: CATRPLRDSYEQYF; cdr3_nt: TGTGCCACCAGGCCGCTGCGGGACTCCTACGAGCAGTACTTC
clone_size: -; d_call: TRBD2; j_call: TRBJ2-7; v_call: TRBV5-6; cdr3_aa: CASSLIGTSSYEQYF; cdr3_nt: TGTGCCAGCAGCTTGATAGGGACTAGCAGCTACGAGCAGTACTTC
clone_size: -; d_call: TRBD1; j_call: TRBJ1-5; v_call: TRBV28; cdr3_aa: CASKPRTGLGQPQHF; cdr3_nt: TGTGCCAGCAAACCTCGGACAGGATTAGGTCAGCCCCAGCATTTT
clone_size: -; d_call: -; j_call: TRBJ2-2; v_call: TRBV9; cdr3_aa: CASSVVVGEAGELFF; cdr3_nt: TGTGCCAGCAGCGTAGTTGTGGGAGAAGCCGGGGAGCTGTTTTTT
clone_size: -; d_call: -; j_call: TRBJ2-7; v_call: TRBV2; cdr3_aa: CASNPGDYEQYF; cdr3_nt: TGTGCCAGCAACCCAGGGGACTACGAGCAGTACTTC
clone_size: few; d_call: -; j_call: TRBJ2-3; v_call: TRBV5-1; cdr3_aa: CASSLRNVGTDTQYF; cdr3_nt: TGCGCCAGCAGCCTCAGGAATGTGGGCACAGATACGCAGTATTTT
clone_size: -; d_call: TRBD1; j_call: TRBJ1-1; v_call: TRBV19; cdr3_aa: CASATGWNTEAFF; cdr3_nt: TGTGCCAGTGCGACAGGGTGGAACACTGAAGCTTTCTTT
clone_size: once; d_call: -; j_call: TRBJ1-2; v_call: TRBV28; cdr3_aa: CASMRANYGYTF; cdr3_nt: TGTGCCAGCATGAGGGCCAACTATGGCTACACCTTC
clone_size: -; d_call: -; j_call: TRBJ1-1; v_call: TRBV5-1; cdr3_aa: CASSSGQPRMNTEAFF; cdr3_nt: TGCGCCAGCAGCTCCGGACAGCCCCGCATGAACACTGAAGCTTTCTTT
clone_size: -; d_call: TRBD2; j_call: TRBJ2-1; v_call: TRBV5-1; cdr3_aa: CASSSTTSGRYNEQFF; cdr3_nt: TGCGCCAGCAGCTCGACTACTAGCGGGAGATACAATGAGCAGTTCTTC
clone_size: -; d_call: TRBD2; j_call: TRBJ2-7; v_call: TRBV13; cdr3_aa: CASSPREIRNEQYF; cdr3_nt: TGTGCCAGCAGCCCGCGGGAGATTCGGAACGAGCAGTACTTC
clone_size: -; d_call: -; j_call: TRBJ2-2; v_call: TRBV7-2; cdr3_aa: CASSPRTANTGELFF; cdr3_nt: TGTGCCAGCAGCCCCAGGACAGCTAACACCGGGGAGCTGTTTTTT
clone_size: -; d_call: -; j_call: TRBJ2-2; v_call: TRBV11-2; cdr3_aa: CASSLTGSTGELFF; cdr3_nt: TGTGCCAGCAGCCTAACAGGTTCCACCGGGGAGCTGTTTTTT
clone_size: -; d_call: -; j_call: TRBJ2-1; v_call: TRBV30; cdr3_aa: CAWKQGWSYNEQFF; cdr3_nt: TGTGCCTGGAAGCAGGGTTGGTCCTACAATGAGCAGTTCTTC
clone_size: -; d_call: -; j_call: TRBJ1-5; v_call: TRBV19; cdr3_aa: CASNPGGNSNQPQHF; cdr3_nt: TGTGCCAGTAACCCCGGGGGAAATAGCAATCAGCCCCAGCATTTT
clone_size: -; d_call: TRBD1; j_call: TRBJ2-7; v_call: TRBV11-2; cdr3_aa: CASSLIGTEDYEQYF; cdr3_nt: TGTGCCAGCAGCTTAATTGGGACAGAAGACTACGAGCAGTACTTC
clone_size: -; d_call: -; j_call: TRBJ2-7; v_call: TRBV9; cdr3_aa: CASSERSSFGSDEQYF; cdr3_nt: TGTGCCAGCAGCGAGAGGAGTAGTTTCGGGAGTGACGAGCAGTACTTC
clone_size: -; d_call: TRBD2; j_call: TRBJ2-1; v_call: TRBV9; cdr3_aa: CASSVELAGGYNEQFF; cdr3_nt: TGTGCCAGCAGCGTAGAACTAGCGGGAGGTTACAATGAGCAGTTCTTC
clone_size: -; d_call: TRBD1; j_call: TRBJ1-5; v_call: TRBV7-8; cdr3_aa: CASSKDRMGDQPQHF; cdr3_nt: TGTGCCAGCAGCAAGGACAGGATGGGGGACCAGCCCCAGCATTTT
clone_size: -; d_call: -; j_call: TRBJ2-7; v_call: TRBV11-1; cdr3_aa: CASSPVDRKTSYEQYF; cdr3_nt: TGTGCCAGCAGCCCGGTCGACAGGAAAACCTCCTACGAGCAGTACTTC
clone_size: -; d_call: TRBD2; j_call: TRBJ2-7; v_call: TRBV6-1; cdr3_aa: CASSEAVGGPYEQYF; cdr3_nt: TGTGCCAGCAGTGAAGCTGTGGGAGGGCCCTACGAGCAGTACTTC
clone_size: -; d_call: -; j_call: TRBJ2-7; v_call: TRBV7-2; cdr3_aa: CASSRVGSGFSYEQYF; cdr3_nt: TGTGCCAGCAGCCGCGTTGGTAGCGGTTTCTCCTACGAGCAGTACTTC
clone_size: -; d_call: -; j_call: TRBJ2-7; v_call: TRBV5-1; cdr3_aa: CASSRPLTGDSYEQYF; cdr3_nt: TGCGCCAGCAGCCGTCCATTGACAGGAGACTCCTACGAGCAGTACTTC
clone_size: -; d_call: TRBD1; j_call: TRBJ1-5; v_call: TRBV7-9; cdr3_aa: CASSPEGQGLGPQHF; cdr3_nt: TGTGCCAGCAGCCCGGAGGGACAGGGACTCGGACCCCAGCATTTT
clone_size: -; d_call: TRBD2; j_call: TRBJ2-1; v_call: TRBV19; cdr3_aa: CASTGTIARRDNEQFF; cdr3_nt: TGTGCCAGTACCGGGACTATCGCTAGGCGGGACAATGAGCAGTTCTTC
clone_size: -; d_call: TRBD1; j_call: TRBJ1-1; v_call: TRBV28; cdr3_aa: CASSIRQGAYTEAFF; cdr3_nt: TGTGCCAGCAGTATCCGACAGGGGGCCTACACTGAAGCTTTCTTT
clone_size: -; d_call: TRBD2; j_call: TRBJ2-7; v_call: TRBV6-1; cdr3_aa: CASSLLAVSSYEQYF; cdr3_nt: TGTGCCAGCAGCCTACTAGCGGTGAGCTCCTACGAGCAGTACTTC
clone_size: few; d_call: TRBD2; j_call: TRBJ2-7; v_call: TRBV18; cdr3_aa: CASSPTSLYEQYF; cdr3_nt: TGTGCCAGCTCACCGACTAGCCTTTACGAGCAGTACTTC
clone_size: many; d_call: TRBD2; j_call: TRBJ2-1; v_call: TRBV27; cdr3_aa: CATRPGLAAKNEQFF; cdr3_nt: TGTGCCACCCGACCGGGACTAGCGGCTAAGAATGAGCAGTTCTTC
clone_size: -; d_call: TRBD1; j_call: TRBJ1-4; v_call: TRBV7-9; cdr3_aa: CASSGGQGGEKLFF; cdr3_nt: TGTGCCAGCAGCGGCGGACAGGGGGGGGAAAAACTGTTTTTT
clone_size: -; d_call: TRBD2; j_call: TRBJ2-1; v_call: TRBV7-7; cdr3_aa: CASSLGTSRYNEQFF; cdr3_nt: TGTGCCAGCAGCCTAGGGACTAGCCGATACAATGAGCAGTTCTTC
clone_size: -; d_call: -; j_call: TRBJ2-7; v_call: TRBV9; cdr3_aa: CASSFAGTPYEQYF; cdr3_nt: TGTGCCAGCAGCTTCGCCGGGACACCCTACGAGCAGTACTTC
clone_size: -; d_call: -; j_call: TRBJ2-5; v_call: TRBV6-5; cdr3_aa: CASSAGPIQETQYF; cdr3_nt: TGTGCCAGCAGTGCAGGGCCTATCCAAGAGACCCAGTACTTC
clone_size: few; d_call: -; j_call: TRBJ2-2; v_call: TRBV29-1; cdr3_aa: CSAASLKNGELFF; cdr3_nt: TGCAGCGCCGCGTCCCTCAAGAACGGGGAGCTGTTTTTT
clone_size: -; d_call: TRBD2; j_call: TRBJ2-3; v_call: TRBV11-2; cdr3_aa: CASSPSGNSDTQYF; cdr3_nt: TGTGCCAGCAGCCCAAGCGGGAACTCAGATACGCAGTATTTT
clone_size: -; d_call: TRBD1; j_call: TRBJ2-7; v_call: TRBV7-2; cdr3_aa: CASSPRTGSSYEQYF; cdr3_nt: TGTGCCAGCAGCCCGAGGACAGGGTCCTCCTACGAGCAGTACTTC
clone_size: -; d_call: -; j_call: TRBJ1-5; v_call: TRBV19; cdr3_aa: CASSIGRGDQPQHF; cdr3_nt: TGTGCCAGTAGTATAGGTCGCGGAGATCAGCCCCAGCATTTT
clone_size: -; d_call: -; j_call: TRBJ2-1; v_call: TRBV15; cdr3_aa: CATSGGAPRPFF; cdr3_nt: TGTGCCACCAGCGGAGGTGCTCCTAGGCCGTTCTTC
clone_size: once; d_call: -; j_call: TRBJ2-1; v_call: TRBV29-1; cdr3_aa: CICGESSYNEQFF; cdr3_nt: TGCATTTGCGGGGAAAGCTCCTACAATGAGCAGTTCTTC
clone_size: -; d_call: -; j_call: TRBJ2-7; v_call: TRBV20-1; cdr3_aa: CSASLIYEQYF; cdr3_nt: TGCAGTGCTAGCCTTATCTACGAGCAGTACTTC
clone_size: -; d_call: -; j_call: TRBJ1-5; v_call: TRBV5-1; cdr3_aa: CASSLGGGGGNQPQHF; cdr3_nt: TGCGCCAGCAGCTTGGGTGGGGGAGGTGGCAATCAGCCCCAGCATTTT
clone_size: -; d_call: -; j_call: TRBJ2-7; v_call: TRBV29-1; cdr3_aa: CSVGLRDSYEQYF; cdr3_nt: TGCAGCGTTGGACTGCGGGACAGCTACGAGCAGTACTTC
clone_size: once; d_call: TRBD2; j_call: TRBJ2-7; v_call: TRBV7-2; cdr3_aa: CASSLEGTSGYEQYF; cdr3_nt: TGTGCCAGCAGCTTAGAAGGGACTAGCGGATACGAGCAGTACTTC
clone_size: -; d_call: -; j_call: TRBJ1-3; v_call: TRBV7-8; cdr3_aa: CASSLVGSSGNTIYF; cdr3_nt: TGTGCCAGCAGCTTAGTAGGGAGCTCTGGAAACACCATATATTTT
clone_size: -; d_call: TRBD1; j_call: TRBJ2-3; v_call: TRBV7-2; cdr3_aa: CASSLWTGGVSADTQYF; cdr3_nt: TGTGCCAGCAGCCTTTGGACAGGTGGAGTCAGCGCAGATACGCAGTATTTT
clone_size: -; d_call: TRBD2; j_call: TRBJ2-1; v_call: TRBV7-2; cdr3_aa: CASSLVLRIAGGNNEQFF; cdr3_nt: TGTGCCAGCAGCTTAGTCTTAAGGATAGCGGGAGGAAACAATGAGCAGTTCTTC
clone_size: -; d_call: -; j_call: TRBJ2-5; v_call: TRBV4-2; cdr3_aa: CASSLWRDQETQYF; cdr3_nt: TGTGCCAGCAGCCTCTGGAGGGACCAAGAGACCCAGTACTTC
clone_size: once; d_call: TRBD1; j_call: TRBJ2-6; v_call: TRBV7-2; cdr3_aa: CASSLVGTGGSGANVLTF; cdr3_nt: TGTGCCAGCAGCTTAGTCGGGACAGGGGGCTCTGGGGCCAACGTCCTGACTTTC
clone_size: -; d_call: -; j_call: TRBJ1-4; v_call: TRBV27; cdr3_aa: CASSFEAATNEKLFF; cdr3_nt: TGTGCCAGCAGTTTTGAGGCCGCAACTAATGAAAAACTGTTTTTT